One and the same sample provided the 11 T cell receptor beta chains below, sequenced in a study of OX40 agonist ivuxolimab in advanced cancers. Profiled with immunoSEQ multiplex PCR; TCRdb holds only in-frame clones, not every one. The table shows approximately 10,000 clones, with roughly 86% occurring only once. The material was CD4+ or CD8+ T cells sorted from blood, obtained in a trial of the OX40 agonist ivuxolimab. The receptors were sampled from an adult with an advanced solid tumor such as melanoma, head and neck, liver or kidney cancer.

J is TRBJ2-3 and V is TRBV4-1; the match to TRBD2 covers 8 bases. The germline gives CDR1 MGHRA, CDR2 YSYEKL. The CDR3 is made up of 17 amino acids. The J segment lost 6 bases and the V segment lost 0 bases, leaving 11 bases of the junction unmatched. In DNA, the CDR3 is TGCGCCAGCAGCCAAGAGAGCGGGGGCCCCACTGGGGATACGCAGTATTTT. Amino acid sequence: CASSQESGGPTGDTQYF.

The chain combines TRBV10-3 with TRBJ1-1, with D tentatively TRBD1 (6 bases). V lost 5 bases, J lost 0 bases, and 13 bases lay in between. Germline V gives CDR1 ENHRY, CDR2 SYGVKD. This CDR3 has 15 amino acids. The CDR3: CAISLSTGLNTEAFF. CDR3 nucleotide sequence: TGTGCCATCAGTCTCAGCACAGGGCTGAACACTGAAGCTTTCTTT.

Worth noting for this clone: Other DNA variants within this sample encode the same CDR3. V gene TRBV19 combines with J gene TRBJ2-2; D gene ambiguous. The CDR3 covers 11 residues. The V gene's germline CDR1 is LNHDA and CDR2 SQIVND (reference sequence). The V end lost 3 bases, the J end lost 7 bases, and 3 bases lay between the germline ends. The CDR3 DNA reads TGTGCCAGTAGTATTGTCGGGGAGCTGTTTTTT. Amino acid sequence: CASSIVGELFF.

The chain has TRBV9 and TRBJ1-4; 8 bases are shared with TRBD1. V trimming: 0 bases; J trimming: 7 bases; junction bases outside the gene matches: 5. Germline CDR1 reads SGDLS; CDR2 reads YYNGEE. This CDR3 comprises 15 residues. The CDR3 region is CASSVGAGGGEKLFF. The CDR3 nucleotides are TGTGCCAGCAGCGTAGGGGCAGGGGGCGGTGAAAAACTGTTTTTT.

The rearrangement uses TRBV27 and TRBJ2-5; the D gene is possibly TRBD2 (6 bases). The CDR3 consists of 14 residues. Germline V lookup: CDR1 MNHEY, CDR2 SMNVEV (reference sequence). V was cut by 4 bases and J by 0 bases, with 9 bases left in between. This CDR3 is CASSWEDYQETQYF. For the CDR3, the DNA is TGTGCCAGCAGTTGGGAGGATTACCAAGAGACCCAGTACTTC.

This chain joins TRBV10-2 and TRBJ1-5, with D possibly being TRBD1 (6 bases). This CDR3 comprises 15 residues. V was clipped by 0 bases and J by 7 bases, with 13 bases between them. Germline CDR1 reads WSHSY; CDR2 reads SAAADI. The CDR3 DNA is TGCGCCAGCAGTGAGTCAGGGGGACGGGGGCAGCCCCAGCATTTT. It is translated as CASSESGGRGQPQHF.

The chain carries TRBV4-3 and TRBJ1-1, with 9 nucleotides matching TRBD1. Germline V gene sequence: CDR1 LGHNA, CDR2 YSLEER. CDR3 length: 14 amino acids. With V trimmed by 3 bases and J by 1 base, 0 bases remained unmatched. CDR3 sequence: CASSQDRGNTEAFF. The CDR3 DNA follows: TGCGCCAGCAGCCAGGACAGGGGGAACACTGAAGCTTTCTTT.

The chain is built from TRBV13 and TRBJ1-2, with 9 bases fitting TRBD1. The CDR3 contains 16 residues. Germline CDR1 and CDR2: PRHDT and FYEKMQ (reference sequence). V lost 5 bases and J lost 4; bases outside the gene matches: 11. The CDR3 protein is CASSPYNPGQGYGYTF. The CDR3 coding sequence is TGTGCCAGCAGCCCCTATAATCCGGGACAGGGCTATGGCTACACCTTC.

The CDR3 reads CASSLGTSGYEQYF. In nucleotides, the CDR3 is TGTGCCAGCAGCTTGGGGACTAGCGGGTACGAGCAGTACTTC. The genes are TRBV5-4 and TRBJ2-7; 11 bases map to TRBD2. Germline V lookup: CDR1 SGHNT, CDR2 YYREEE (reference sequence). CDR3 length: 14 residues. Trimming at V came to 0 bases and at J to 4 bases, leaving 0 bases not matched to a gene.

V usage is TRBV5-1 and J usage is TRBJ2-1, with 8 bases fitting TRBD2. Germline V gives CDR1 SGHRS, CDR2 YFSETQ. The CDR3 spans 15 residues. V dropped 0 bases and J dropped 10; count of bases not matched to a gene: 9. The CDR3 here is CASSLETGGGGEQFF. CDR3 nucleotide sequence: TGCGCCAGCAGCTTGGAGACGGGAGGGGGAGGAGAGCAGTTCTTC.

The chain joins TRBV14 to TRBJ1-2; 9 bases map to TRBD1. CDR1 is SGHDN, CDR2 FVKESK, per germline. V lost 4 bases, J lost 5 bases, and 8 bases stayed unmatched. CDR3 length: 15 amino acids. The CDR3 sequence: CASSPTRDRAYGYTF. The CDR3 DNA reads as TGTGCCAGCAGCCCAACCCGGGACAGGGCTTATGGCTACACCTTC.